This entry concerns a single TCR beta chain. Cohorts were assigned according to the clinical history that participants reported. Two negative PCRs, clearance, or symptom resolution had been documented for recovered Cohort 3 donors. This CDR3 is built from 13 residues. V was pared by 2 bases and J by 8 bases, with 0 bases of the junction left unmatched. Germline V CDR1 and CDR2: MNHEY, SVGAGI. The data stem from a study of blood T cell repertoires in COVID-19. Study context: The study drew acute and convalescent COVID-19 samples from the United States, Italy and Spain.

Per the original methods: How many nucleated cells were present was estimated from reference gene primer amplification. TCRdb keeps only in-frame clones here, not all; method: immunoSEQ multiplex PCR. The V and J calls and clone size come from that table; D and trimming were worked out from the DNA. Of about 410,000 clones listed, about 90% are singletons. Sequenced: PBMCs or T cells enriched from blood (not recorded which). The clonotype comes from a man aged 18-30 years who had recovered from COVID-19. The chain is built from TRBV6-5 and TRBJ1-2, with 12 bases matching TRBD1. CDR3 amino acids: CASSYGTGGGYTF. In DNA form, the CDR3 reads TGTGCCAGCAGTTACGGGACAGGGGGCGGCTACACCTTC.